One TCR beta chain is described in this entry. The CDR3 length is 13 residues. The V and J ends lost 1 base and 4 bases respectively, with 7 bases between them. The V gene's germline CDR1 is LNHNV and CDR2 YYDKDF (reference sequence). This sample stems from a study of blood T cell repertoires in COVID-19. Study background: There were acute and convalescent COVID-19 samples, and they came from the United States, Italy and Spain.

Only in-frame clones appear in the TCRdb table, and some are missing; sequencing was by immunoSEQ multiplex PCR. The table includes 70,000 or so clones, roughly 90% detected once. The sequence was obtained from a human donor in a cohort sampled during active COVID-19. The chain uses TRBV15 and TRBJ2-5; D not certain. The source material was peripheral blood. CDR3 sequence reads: CATSRGPGETQYF. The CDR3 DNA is TGTGCCACCAGCAGAGGACCGGGAGAGACCCAGTACTTC.